This T cell receptor beta chain was captured by sequencing in a study of cytomegalovirus exposure and HLA in healthy donors. Study background: A later analysis reported the same platform for the 90 to 150 validation repertoires and the approximately 670 first-cohort repertoires.

Notes on the study in general: The authors confirmed in vitro that three CMV-associated chains were specific for CMV antigens.

This CDR3 is built from 17 residues. The V end lost 4 bases, the J end lost 2 bases, and 21 bases lay between the germline ends. CDR1 and CDR2 from the germline V gene are ENHRY and SYGVKD. Comment on this clone: Its specificity is not known.

Repertoires were generated with immunoSEQ multiplex PCR, while TCRdb's copy carries only in-frame clones and drops some. The sample records some 66,000 clones, nearly 98% being singletons. The receptor was derived from a woman aged 18 to 35 in good health and CMV-seropositive. The sequencing input was PBMCs. This chain uses TRBV10-3 with TRBJ2-7; TRBD2 is a possible D gene (6 bases). CDR3 sequence: CAISGPRSSVNPYEQYF. CDR3 DNA: TGTGCCATCAGTGGTCCCAGGTCTAGCGTTAACCCCTACGAGCAGTACTTC.